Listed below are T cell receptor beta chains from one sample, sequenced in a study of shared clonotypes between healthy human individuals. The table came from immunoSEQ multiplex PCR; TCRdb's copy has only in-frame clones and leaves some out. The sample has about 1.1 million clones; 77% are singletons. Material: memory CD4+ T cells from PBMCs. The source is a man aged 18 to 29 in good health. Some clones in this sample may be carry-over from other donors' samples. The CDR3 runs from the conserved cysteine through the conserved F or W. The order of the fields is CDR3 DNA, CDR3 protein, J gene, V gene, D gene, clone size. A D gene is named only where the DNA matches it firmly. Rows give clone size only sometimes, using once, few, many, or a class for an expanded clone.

TGTGCCTGGAGTGTCGATCCATACAGAGATAATTCACCCCTCCACTTT,CAWSVDPYRDNSPLHF,TRBJ1-6,TRBV30,.,few
TGTGCCAGCAGCTTAGGTGGAGGGGCTGACACCGGGGAGCTGTTTTTT,CASSLGGGADTGELFF,TRBJ2-2,TRBV11-3,.,.
TGTGCCACCAGCAGGGGAGGACAGCCCCAGCATTTT,CATSRGGQPQHF,TRBJ1-5,TRBV15,.,.
TGCAGCGTTGCGCTAGCGAGCGACCGCGAGCAGTACTTC,CSVALASDREQYF,TRBJ2-7,TRBV29-1,.,.
TGTGCCAGCAGCTTACGGGGACAGGGGGCGTCTAACTATGGCTACACCTTC,CASSLRGQGASNYGYTF,TRBJ1-2,TRBV5-5,TRBD1,.
TGTGCCAGCAGCCCAATCGGGGCAGATACGCAGTATTTT,CASSPIGADTQYF,TRBJ2-3,TRBV9,.,.
TGCAGCCGCGTCGCGAACACTGAAGCTTTCTTT,CSRVANTEAFF,TRBJ1-1,TRBV20-1,.,.
TGTGCCAGCAGCCAAGGACAGGGGGCGATCACCGGGGAGCTGTTTTTT,CASSQGQGAITGELFF,TRBJ2-2,TRBV7-3,TRBD1,.
TGTGCCAGCAGTTTAGGGACAGGGATGCGCGAGCAGTACTTC,CASSLGTGMREQYF,TRBJ2-7,TRBV28,TRBD1,.
TGTGCCAGCAGCTTAGTAGGCCGGACCACTGAAGCTTTCTTT,CASSLVGRTTEAFF,TRBJ1-1,TRBV11-2,.,.
TGCGCCAGCAGCGCGACTAGCGGGAGAAACGAGCAGTACTTC,CASSATSGRNEQYF,TRBJ2-7,TRBV5-1,TRBD2,.
TGTGCCAGCAGCTACGGGGGCTCAGGAAACACCATATATTTT,CASSYGGSGNTIYF,TRBJ1-3,TRBV7-9,.,.
TGCGCCAGCAGCCAATTATGGACTAGAGGGAGCGCAGATACGCAGTATTTT,CASSQLWTRGSADTQYF,TRBJ2-3,TRBV4-1,TRBD2,.
TGTGCCAGTACACCAGGGGCCAATCAGCCCCAGCATTTT,CASTPGANQPQHF,TRBJ1-5,TRBV19,.,.
TGTGCCAGTAGTATACCAGGGAGCAATCAGCCCCAGCATTTT,CASSIPGSNQPQHF,TRBJ1-5,TRBV19,.,.
TGTGCCAGCTCCCAAAGTCCGGGGCGCAACACCGGGGAGCTGTTTTTT,CASSQSPGRNTGELFF,TRBJ2-2,TRBV18,.,.
TGTGCCAGCAGCTTAGGTGGCACCTACAATGAGCAGTTCTTC,CASSLGGTYNEQFF,TRBJ2-1,TRBV11-3,.,.
TGTGCCAGCAGCCGGGGCGATCGGAACACTGAAGCTTTCTTT,CASSRGDRNTEAFF,TRBJ1-1,TRBV7-2,.,.